The 22 T cell receptor beta chains below come from one sample, sequenced in a study of blood T cell repertoires in COVID-19. The protocol was immunoSEQ multiplex PCR, while the TCRdb copy is restricted to in-frame clones and leaves out a portion. The sample has 130,000 or so clones, around 83% seen once; the top ten hold about 1.6%. What was sequenced was peripheral blood. These receptor sequences come from a human donor in a cohort sampled during active COVID-19.

This chain joins TRBV18 and TRBJ2-3; 12 bases agree with TRBD2. J lost 3 bases, V lost 3 bases, and 10 bases had no gene match. This CDR3 spans 18 amino acids. The V gene's germline CDR1 is KGHSH and CDR2 LQKENI. CDR3 sequence (DNA): TGTGCCAGCTCACCCTTCGAACTAGCGGGAGGTAGAACAGATACGCAGTATTTT. This encodes CASSPFELAGGRTDTQYF.

V is TRBV7-2 and J is TRBJ2-7, with D maybe TRBD2 (6 bases). Germline V lookup: CDR1 SGHTA, CDR2 FQGNSA. The V gene lost 1 base and the J gene lost 5 bases, with 12 bases spanning the gap. The CDR3 spans 14 residues. CDR3 sequence (DNA): TGTGCCAGCAGCTTAGGAGGGAGGTCCGACGAGCAGTACTTC. Translated, it gives CASSLGGRSDEQYF.

This chain uses TRBV19 with TRBJ2-6; the D is unclear. Trimming shortened V by 7 bases and J by 4 bases, and 8 bases separated the two germline ends. This CDR3 contains 13 residues. Germline CDR1 LNHDA, CDR2 SQIVND (reference sequence). CDR3 in DNA: TGTGCCAGTATCGCGGCCGGGGCCAACGTCCTGACTTTC. The encoded protein is CASIAAGANVLTF.

The rearrangement uses TRBV28 and TRBJ1-6; D is unresolved. The V gene lost 4 bases and the J gene lost 6 bases, with 13 bases spanning the gap. Germline lookup yields CDR1 MDHEN and CDR2 SYDVKM. The CDR3 is made up of 15 amino acids. The CDR3 sequence: CASSYPGGINSPLHF. The CDR3 DNA sequence: TGTGCCAGCAGTTATCCGGGCGGGATTAATTCACCCCTCCACTTT.

The chain recombines TRBV5-1 with TRBJ2-3; 8 positions match TRBD1. This CDR3 comprises 14 residues. CDR1 and CDR2 from the germline V gene are SGHRS and YFSETQ. Trimming took 4 bases from V and 6 from J; bases not matched to a gene: 7. CDR3 sequence: CASSPPGGPDTQYF. For the CDR3, the DNA is TGCGCCAGCAGCCCGCCAGGGGGCCCGGATACGCAGTATTTT. The whole variable domain, remainder taken from reference TRBV5-1 and TRBJ2-3, is KAGVTQTPRYLIKTRGQQVTLSCSPISGHRSVSWYQQTPGQGLQFLFEYFSETQRNKGNFPGRFSGRQFSNSRSEMNVSTLELGDSALYLCASSPPGGPDTQYFGPGTRLTVL.

This clone is a singleton in its sample. The chain employs TRBV19 and TRBJ1-2; D is possibly TRBD1 (5 bases). The V gene's germline CDR1 is LNHDA and CDR2 SQIVND (reference sequence). V lost 2 bases, J lost 0 bases, and 10 bases lay in between. CDR3 length: 15 residues. CDR3 DNA: TGTGCCAGTAGTATACTCTCAGGGACTAACTATGGCTACACCTTC. Translation gives CASSILSGTNYGYTF.

The V gene is TRBV19, the J gene TRBJ2-7; 8 nucleotides match TRBD2. CDR3 length equals 16 residues. The J segment lost 5 bases and the V segment lost 1 base, leaving 10 bases of the junction unmatched. Per germline, CDR1 LNHDA and CDR2 SQIVND (reference sequence). CDR3 in DNA: TGTGCCAGTAGTATAGGTAGTCGCGGGAGGAGCAACGAGCAGTACTTC. Its protein is CASSIGSRGRSNEQYF.

With regard to this clone: This sample also contains other DNA sequences that code for the same CDR3. This rearrangement joins TRBV6-5 to TRBJ1-1; a weak D match, TRBD1 (6 bases). Germline CDR1 MNHEY, CDR2 SVGAGI. Trimming removed 0 bases at V and 2 bases at J, with 10 bases between. The CDR3 has 15 residues. CDR3 coding DNA: TGTGCCAGCAGTTACTCGGCCAGGGGTAACACTGAAGCTTTCTTT. It is translated as CASSYSARGNTEAFF.

The chain has TRBV9 and TRBJ1-6; D remains unclear. The germline gives CDR1 SGDLS, CDR2 YYNGEE. Trimming stripped 7 bases from V and 0 bases from J, with 11 bases between. The CDR3 is 15 amino acids. DNA of the CDR3: TGTGCCAGCGGTTACAGTAGCTCCTATAATTCACCCCTCCACTTT. This encodes CASGYSSSYNSPLHF.

The chain recombines TRBV30 with TRBJ2-1, with D maybe TRBD2 (6 bases). The CDR3 covers 14 residues. V dropped 8 bases and J dropped 4 bases, with 18 bases sitting between them. The germline CDR1 and CDR2 sequences are GTSNPN and SVGIG (reference sequence). DNA for the CDR3: TGTGCCGCCCAGACTAGTGGGCCGTACAATGAGCAGTTCTTC. It yields the protein CAAQTSGPYNEQFF. The variable domain in full, with the rest retrieved from reference TRBV30 and TRBJ2-1, is SQTIHQWPATLVQPVGSPLSLECTVEGTSNPNLYWYRQAAGRGLQLLFYSVGIGQISSEVPQNLSASRPQDRQFILSSKKLLLSDSGFYLCAAQTSGPYNEQFFGPGTRLTVL.

V usage is TRBV7-2 and J usage is TRBJ2-3; D ambiguous. Germline CDR1 and CDR2: SGHTA and FQGNSA. V shed 0 bases and J shed 3 bases, with 10 bases lying between them. The CDR3 totals 15 residues. CDR3 in DNA: TGTGCCAGCAGCTTAGCGTCTGGGCCGACAGATACGCAGTATTTT. Translated, it gives CASSLASGPTDTQYF.

This chain links TRBV11-2 with TRBJ2-7; D is unclear. This CDR3 has 14 residues. Germline CDR1 reads SGHAT; CDR2 reads FQNNGV. Trimming cost V 1 base and J 5 bases, with 12 bases left between them. The CDR3 loop reads CASSLGGYYNEQYF. DNA for the CDR3: TGTGCCAGCAGCTTAGGTGGGTACTACAACGAGCAGTACTTC.

The chain carries TRBV12-3 or TRBV12-4 and TRBJ1-2, with 8 bases identical to TRBD1. The CDR3 spans 13 residues. V lost 2 bases and J lost 8; bases outside the gene matches: 4. The CDR3 nucleotides are TGTGCCAGCAGTTTACAGGGGGCAGGAGGCTACACCTTC. Amino acid sequence: CASSLQGAGGYTF.

The V call is TRBV7-3, the J call TRBJ2-2; D remains ambiguous. Per the germline V gene, CDR1 is SGHTA and CDR2 is FQGTGA. With 5 bases removed from V and 5 bases from J, the gap between germline ends came to 15 bases. The CDR3 loop spans 15 amino acids. In DNA form, the CDR3 reads TGTGCCAGCAGCCCGCAGGCAGCCGAAACCGGGGAGCTGTTTTTT. Residues: CASSPQAAETGELFF. The complete variable domain, with remaining parts taken from reference TRBV7-3 and TRBJ2-2, reads GAGVSQTPSNKVTEKGKYVELRCDPISGHTALYWYRQSLGQGPEFLIYFQGTGAADDSGLPNDRFFAVRPEGSVSTLKIQRTERGDSAVYLCASSPQAAETGELFFGEGSRLTVL.

CDR3 DNA sequence: TGTGCCAGCAGCAGTAGAGGGGCTAGCGGGTACCTAGATACGCAGTATTTT. Translation gives CASSSRGASGYLDTQYF. This chain uses TRBV7-9 with TRBJ2-3; 8 bases line up with TRBD2. Per germline, CDR1 SEHNR and CDR2 FQNEAQ (reference sequence). V was pared by 5 bases and J by 5 bases, with 15 bases of the junction left unmatched. The CDR3 runs 17 residues.

The chain combines TRBV19 with TRBJ1-5; the D is unclear. V was clipped by 5 bases and J by 1 base, with 15 bases between them. This CDR3 is built from 16 residues. Germline V CDR1 and CDR2: LNHDA, SQIVND (reference sequence). CDR3 in amino acids: CASSSTQDWSNQPQHF. The CDR3, as DNA: TGTGCCAGTAGTTCTACTCAGGATTGGAGCAATCAGCCCCAGCATTTT. Using reference TRBV19 and TRBJ1-5 for the parts outside the CDR3, the full variable domain is DGGITQSPKYLFRKEGQNVTLSCEQNLNHDAMYWYRQDPGQGLRLIYYSQIVNDFQKGDIAEGYSVSREKKESFPLTVTSAQKNPTAFYLCASSSTQDWSNQPQHFGDGTRLSIL.

The rearrangement joins TRBV7-9 to TRBJ2-5; a possible D gene is TRBD2 (5 bases). The CDR3 length is 16 residues. Germline V gene lookup returns CDR1 SEHNR and CDR2 FQNEAQ (reference sequence). The V end was cut by 3 bases, the J end by 0 bases, with 14 bases between. CDR3 loop: CASSFVGTGNQETQYF. As DNA, the CDR3 is TGTGCCAGCAGCTTTGTGGGAACCGGGAACCAAGAGACCCAGTACTTC.

The count of this clone is one. The chain carries TRBV9 and TRBJ1-2; the D is unclear. V dropped 1 base and J dropped 5 bases, with 12 bases sitting between them. The CDR3 is 14 amino acids. In germline, CDR1 is SGDLS, CDR2 YYNGEE. The CDR3 protein is CASSVSLGEYGYTF. The CDR3, as DNA: TGTGCCAGCAGCGTATCTTTAGGAGAATATGGCTACACCTTC.

J is TRBJ2-7 and V is TRBV6-5; TRBD1 is a possible D gene (6 bases). Germline V gene sequence: CDR1 MNHEY, CDR2 SVGAGI. V dropped 7 bases and J dropped 3 bases, with 16 bases sitting between them. This CDR3 spans 14 amino acids. The CDR3 region has the DNA TGTGCCAGCAAGGAGGACAGCACTATCTACGAGCAGTACTTC. Residues: CASKEDSTIYEQYF.

V usage is TRBV18 and J usage is TRBJ2-3, with no clear D. Germline CDR1 KGHSH, CDR2 LQKENI. V was shortened by 2 bases and J by 2 bases, with 11 bases between the two germline ends. This CDR3 has 15 amino acids. The CDR3 DNA is TGTGCCAGCTCACCAATTAAGAGCGACACAGATACGCAGTATTTT. This encodes CASSPIKSDTDTQYF.

The V gene is TRBV2, the J gene TRBJ2-7; 7 bases are shared with TRBD1. J was trimmed by 0 bases and V by 7 bases; bases with no gene match: 6. The CDR3 is 14 amino acids. Germline-derived CDR1 and CDR2 are SNHLY and FYNNEI. Here the CDR3 reads CASISDRYSYEQYF. The CDR3 region has the DNA TGTGCCAGCATTTCGGACAGGTACTCCTACGAGCAGTACTTC.

The rearrangement joins TRBV28 to TRBJ2-7; the match to TRBD1 covers 12 bases. Unmatched junction bases numbered 5, after V lost 2 bases and J lost 6 bases. This CDR3 spans 15 amino acids. Germline V gives CDR1 MDHEN, CDR2 SYDVKM. The CDR3 spells CASSLLGTGGSEQYF. CDR3 sequence (DNA): TGTGCCAGCAGTTTACTAGGGACAGGGGGCAGCGAGCAGTACTTC. Full variable domain (outside the CDR3, taken from reference TRBV28 and TRBJ2-7): DVKVTQSSRYLVKRTGEKVFLECVQDMDHENMFWYRQDPGLGLRLIYFSYDVKMKEKGDIPEGYSVSREKKERFSLILESASTNQTSMYLCASSLLGTGGSEQYFGPGTRLTVT.